These 30 T cell receptor beta chains came from one sample sequenced in a study of regulatory T cells in long-lasting Graves disease. Building the TCR beta libraries relied on iRepertoire HTBI primers, and CDR3 regions underwent Arm-PCR. TCRdb analysed the multiplex PCR reads with MiXCR anew, one entry per CDR3 protein. This sample yields approximately 690,000 distinct CDR3 sequences, of which 30% are seen a single time; around 42% belongs to the top ten. Described time point: persistent/refractory GD, antithyroid drugs over 5 years with positive TRAb. The authors made the TCR library using RNA they extracted from PBMCs. The sample in question was peripheral blood mononuclear cells (PBMCs), obtained when the disease was refractory, from a patient treated with antithyroid drugs. Receptors were obtained from a female donor with Graves disease.

J is TRBJ1-1 and V is TRBV29-1, with D perhaps matching TRBD1 (5 bases). There are 14 residues in the CDR3. With 5 bases removed from V and 8 bases from J, the gap between germline ends came to 21 bases. The germline V gene encodes CDR1 SQVTM and CDR2 ANQGSEA. The CDR3 loop is CSVRPGPGRAEAFF. The CDR3 DNA is TGCAGCGTTCGGCCAGGGCCGGGTCGGGCGGAAGCTTTCTTT.

This clonotype appeared many times. The chain combines TRBV12-3 or TRBV12-4 with TRBJ2-7, with D perhaps matching TRBD1 (6 bases). The CDR3 length is 13 residues. V lost 3 bases and J 4 bases, leaving 10 bases between the germline ends. The CDR3, as DNA: TGTGCCAGCAGTTTCAGGGGCGGGTACGAGCAGTACTTC. It codes for CASSFRGGYEQYF.

Remarks on this clonotype: A read error may explain this, as a much larger clone is one base away. V gene TRBV10-3 combines with J gene TRBJ1-1, with 7 bases lining up with TRBD1. The CDR3 sequence is 14 residues long. Trimming cost V 5 bases and J 0 bases; bases outside gene matches: 3. Germline CDR1 reads ENHRY; CDR2 reads SYGVKD. The CDR3 DNA follows: TGTGCCATCAGTCCGGGACAGATGAACACTGAAGCTTTCTTT. This gives the protein CAISPGQMNTEAFF.

Only a few counts were recorded for this clonotype. The chain has TRBV20-1 and TRBJ2-5, with D possibly being TRBD2 (6 bases). The germline V and J ends were trimmed by 1 base and 3 bases, with 12 bases remaining between them. The germline V gene has CDR1 DFQATT and CDR2 SNEGSKA (reference sequence). This CDR3 has 14 amino acids. CDR3 nucleotides: TGCAGTGCTAGAGCGGGAGCCCCCGAAGAGACCCAGTACTTC. It specifies CSARAGAPEETQYF.

This clonotype was seen a few times. The chain uses TRBV12-3 or TRBV12-4 and TRBJ2-7; 10 bases line up with TRBD1. Trimming at V came to 6 bases and at J to 3 bases, leaving 2 bases not matched to a gene. The CDR3 covers 13 residues. Here the CDR3 DNA reads TGTGCCAGCAGGACAGGGGGCAACTACGAGCAGTACTTC. Translation: CASRTGGNYEQYF.

This clonotype has only a few counts. This chain links TRBV28 with TRBJ1-5; D is undetermined. The CDR3 is 13 residues long. Germline V CDR1 and CDR2: MDHEN, SYDVKM. V gave up 7 bases and J gave up 3 bases, with 10 bases separating them. Written as DNA, the CDR3 is TGTGCCAGCATATCCGTAACCAATCAGCCCCAGCATTTT. Translation gives CASISVTNQPQHF.

The chain couples TRBV12-3 or TRBV12-4 to TRBJ1-5, with unresolved D. The V end lost 0 bases, the J end lost 4 bases, and 4 bases lay between the germline ends. There are 13 residues in the CDR3. Here the CDR3 reads CASSLARNQPQHF. DNA for the CDR3: TGTGCCAGCAGTTTAGCCAGAAATCAGCCCCAGCATTTT.

V gene TRBV19 combines with J gene TRBJ2-1; either TRBD1 or TRBD2 may supply D (5 bases each). The V gene's germline CDR1 is LNHDA and CDR2 SQIVND (reference sequence). Trimming left V 4 bases short and J 3 bases short, with 28 bases between. The CDR3 has 20 residues. The CDR3 region is CASSTGPKARNTKNYNEQFF. The CDR3 DNA sequence: TGTGCCAGTAGTACGGGGCCGAAGGCGCGAAACACTAAAAACTACAATGAGCAGTTCTTC.

This chain links TRBV30 with TRBJ1-6; no clear D. Germline V gene lookup returns CDR1 GTSNPN and CDR2 SVGIG (reference sequence). CDR3 length equals 14 residues. Trimming shortened V by 0 bases and J by 11 bases, and 14 bases separated the two germline ends. The CDR3 is CAWSVGMPGAPLHF. Here the CDR3 DNA reads TGTGCCTGGAGTGTAGGAATGCCCGGAGCACCCCTCCACTTT.

In this sample, this clonotype turned up many times. V is TRBV6-5 and J is TRBJ1-2; 9 nucleotides line up with TRBD1. Germline lookup yields CDR1 MNHEY and CDR2 SVGAGI. The CDR3 is 17 residues long. With V trimmed by 1 base and J by 3 bases, 9 bases remained unmatched. The CDR3 reads CASSYFAGTGNDYGYTF. DNA for the CDR3: TGTGCCAGCAGTTACTTCGCCGGGACAGGGAACGACTATGGCTACACCTTC.

This clonotype has just one count. It may be a read error: a sequence one base away is much more abundant. V gene TRBV2 combines with J gene TRBJ1-6; 8 bases align to TRBD1. Germline V gene lookup returns CDR1 SNHLY and CDR2 FYNNEI. The CDR3 contains 14 residues. CDR3 nucleotides: TGTGTCGGTAAAAGGACAGGGATTAATTCACCCCTCCACTTT. Its translation: CVGKRTGINSPLHF.

This clonotype was seen a handful of times. The rearrangement joins TRBV29-1 to TRBJ1-2; TRBD1 agrees at 9 bases. Germline loops: CDR1 SQVTM, CDR2 ANQGSEA. The CDR3 spans 12 residues. Trimming removed 7 bases from V and 7 bases from J; junction bases left unmatched: 7. CDR3 DNA sequence: TGCAGCGCCCGGACAGGGGAAGGTGGCTACACCTTC. Translating gives CSARTGEGGYTF.

Many counts were recorded for this clonotype. This chain uses TRBV12-3 or TRBV12-4 with TRBJ1-2; TRBD1 aligns across 10 bases. V lost 1 base and J lost 8; bases outside the gene matches: 7. The CDR3 runs 15 residues. The CDR3 DNA is TGTGCCAGCAGTTTAGTGGGACAGGGGACTAGGGGCTACACCTTC. Amino acids: CASSLVGQGTRGYTF.

The rearrangement uses TRBV20-1 and TRBJ1-6; D unresolved. Trimming removed 0 bases from V and 6 bases from J, with 9 bases in between. CDR1 and CDR2 (germline): DFQATT, SNEGSKA (reference sequence). This CDR3 has 14 residues. The CDR3: CSAREGISNSPLHF. CDR3 DNA: TGCAGTGCTAGAGAAGGGATCAGTAATTCACCCCTCCACTTT.

This clonotype was seen a handful of times. The chain is built from TRBV27 and TRBJ1-5; no clear D gene. V shed 8 bases and J shed 0 bases, with 11 bases lying between them. The CDR3 totals 14 residues. Per the germline V gene, CDR1 is MNHEY and CDR2 is SMNVEV (reference sequence). The CDR3 nucleotides read TGTGCCAGCGGCTCTTCGGGTAGCAATCAGCCCCAGCATTTT. Amino acid sequence: CASGSSGSNQPQHF.

This clonotype has just a few counts. This chain joins TRBV3-1 and TRBJ1-3, with TRBD1 as a possible D gene (5 bases). The V end was cut by 3 bases, the J end by 3 bases, with 9 bases between. Germline CDR1 is LGHDT and CDR2 is YNNKEL (reference sequence). The CDR3 totals 14 residues. CDR3 bases: TGTGCCAGCAGCCAGCAGGGAGGTGGAAACACCATATATTTT. Translating it yields CASSQQGGGNTIYF.

This clonotype was seen only a few times. The rearrangement joins TRBV6-1 to TRBJ1-5; 9 bases agree with TRBD1. The CDR3 length is 15 residues. Germline V gene data show CDR1 as MNHNS and CDR2 as SASEGT. Trimming removed 4 bases from V and 1 base from J; junction bases left unmatched: 2. The chain's CDR3 is CASSGQGVSNQPQHF. CDR3 nucleotide sequence: TGTGCCAGCAGTGGACAGGGGGTCAGCAATCAGCCCCAGCATTTT.

This clonotype has just a few counts. This chain joins TRBV15 and TRBJ2-7; D is uncertain. V dropped 0 bases and J dropped 5 bases, with 17 bases sitting between them. The V gene's germline CDR1 is LNHNV and CDR2 YYDKDF (reference sequence). The CDR3 loop spans 16 amino acids. In DNA form, the CDR3 reads TGTGCCACCAGCAGAGATATCGGGCCTGTCACCAACGAGCAGTACTTC. Amino acids: CATSRDIGPVTNEQYF.

This clonotype was seen a few times. The rearrangement links TRBV7-9 to TRBJ1-2; 10 positions match TRBD1. The CDR3 covers 15 residues. Germline V gene lookup returns CDR1 SEHNR and CDR2 FQNEAQ (reference sequence). V trimming: 6 bases; J trimming: 3 bases; junction bases outside the gene matches: 7. The CDR3: CASRPGTGVYYGYTF. CDR3 bases: TGTGCCAGCAGACCCGGGACAGGGGTTTACTATGGCTACACCTTC.

J is TRBJ1-2 and V is TRBV5-6; D is ambiguous. The germline V gene encodes CDR1 SGHDT and CDR2 YYEEEE. V was trimmed by 4 bases and J by 8 bases, leaving 21 bases between them. This CDR3 has 15 amino acids. CDR3 loop: CASSVLRAALLGYTF. The CDR3 DNA reads as TGTGCCAGCAGCGTATTACGGGCTGCCCTGTTGGGCTACACCTTC.

CDR3: CASSLGGFQPQHF. The CDR3 nucleotides are TGTGCCAGCAGTTTAGGAGGGTTCCAGCCCCAGCATTTT. J is TRBJ1-5 and V is TRBV28, with D unclear. The CDR3 has 13 amino acids. Trimming stripped 2 bases from V and 7 bases from J, with 9 bases between. Germline loops: CDR1 MDHEN, CDR2 SYDVKM. The full variable domain, rest sourced from reference TRBV28 and TRBJ1-5, is DVKVTQSSRYLVKRTGEKVFLECVQDMDHENMFWYRQDPGLGLRLIYFSYDVKMKEKGDIPEGYSVSREKKERFSLILESASTNQTSMYLCASSLGGFQPQHFGDGTRLSIL.

This clonotype has ten or more counts. The genes are TRBV28 and TRBJ1-2; D is unresolved. V dropped 6 bases and J dropped 4 bases, with 15 bases sitting between them. There are 14 residues in the CDR3. The V gene's germline CDR1 is MDHEN and CDR2 SYDVKM. The CDR3 DNA sequence: TGTGCCAGCAGATACGATGAAGGGCCCTATGGCTACACCTTC. Its translation is CASRYDEGPYGYTF.

The V gene is TRBV27, the J gene TRBJ2-2; D may be TRBD1 or TRBD2 (5 bases each). Trimming cost V 3 bases and J 5 bases, with 13 bases left between them. This CDR3 comprises 15 residues. Germline V gene data show CDR1 as MNHEY and CDR2 as SMNVEV (reference sequence). The CDR3 loop reads CASSFRGAGTGELFF. CDR3 nucleotides: TGTGCCAGCAGTTTTAGGGGAGCAGGAACCGGGGAGCTGTTTTTT.

J is TRBJ2-5 and V is TRBV5-1; D may be TRBD1 or TRBD2 (5 bases each). CDR1 and CDR2 from the germline V gene are SGHRS and YFSETQ. The CDR3 sequence is 16 residues long. The V and J ends lost 4 bases and 2 bases respectively, with 18 bases between them. The CDR3 nucleotides are TGCGCCAGCAGCAACTATTTAGATGGGGGACAAGAGACCCAGTACTTC. Translating gives CASSNYLDGGQETQYF.

This clonotype was seen only a few times. The chain employs TRBV7-3 and TRBJ1-4; weak D call: TRBD1 (6 bases). Per the germline V gene, CDR1 is SGHTA and CDR2 is FQGTGA. Between the trimmed V and J ends, which lost 4 bases and 3 bases, there was a span of 9 bases. CDR3 length: 14 amino acids. The CDR3 DNA reads TGTGCCAGCAGCTCAGGGGCCTCTAATGAAAAACTGTTTTTT. Translation gives CASSSGASNEKLFF.

This clonotype has a handful of counts. This CDR3 is CASSYSMASGTYEQYF. Here the CDR3 DNA reads TGTGCCAGCAGTTACTCGATGGCTAGCGGTACCTACGAGCAGTACTTC. This chain links TRBV6-2 or TRBV6-3 with TRBJ2-7, with 7 bases matching TRBD2. CDR1 is MNHEY and CDR2 is SVGEGT in the germline V gene. The CDR3 length is 16 residues. V trimming: 0 bases; J trimming: 2 bases; junction bases outside the gene matches: 7.

J is TRBJ1-6 and V is TRBV3-1; D is unresolved. CDR3 length: 15 amino acids. The V gene lost 1 base and the J gene lost 7 bases, with 11 bases spanning the gap. The germline V gene has CDR1 LGHDT and CDR2 YNNKEL (reference sequence). CDR3 coding DNA: TGTGCCAGCAGCCAAGTTCCATCCGGGAATTCACCCCTCCACTTT. Its translation is CASSQVPSGNSPLHF.

CDR3 bases: TGTGCCAGCAGTTTAAACGGCAACATGAACACTGAAGCTTTCTTT. Its translation is CASSLNGNMNTEAFF. The chain is built from TRBV12-3 or TRBV12-4 and TRBJ1-1; D unresolved. V gave up 2 bases and J gave up 0 bases, with 10 bases separating them. This CDR3 is 15 amino acids long.

In its sample, this clonotype was seen many times. The rearrangement links TRBV28 to TRBJ1-6; TRBD1 aligns across 9 bases. Germline V gene data show CDR1 as MDHEN and CDR2 as SYDVKM. The junction had 3 bases not matched to a gene; V was cut back by 6 bases and J by 9 bases. CDR3 length: 13 residues. The CDR3 DNA reads as TGTGCCAGCAGGGACAGGGGAATTTCACCCCTCCACTTT. Translation gives CASRDRGISPLHF.

The table lists this clonotype with many counts. This chain links TRBV5-1 with TRBJ2-7; TRBD2 agrees at 11 bases. CDR3 length: 19 residues. The V gene's germline CDR1 is SGHRS and CDR2 YFSETQ. After removal of 0 bases from V and 2 bases from J, the junction contained 13 bases not matched to a gene. The CDR3 is CASSLAGVILTSGAYEQYF. The CDR3 coding sequence is TGCGCCAGCAGCTTGGCCGGGGTAATCTTGACTAGCGGGGCCTACGAGCAGTACTTC.